One sample yielded the 18 T cell receptor beta chains listed below, sequenced in a study of cytomegalovirus exposure and HLA in healthy donors. The PCR used 60 Vbeta and 13 Jbeta primers. Assay: immunoSEQ multiplex PCR; the TCRdb copy retains only in-frame clones and omits some. The table lists around 150,000 clones, about 80% of them singletons. Input material: PBMCs. The receptors stem from a woman in her forties or fifties in good health and CMV-seronegative.

This chain uses TRBV18 with TRBJ1-6; no clear D gene. V lost 6 bases to trimming and J lost 8 bases, with 20 bases between them. The germline CDR1 and CDR2 sequences are KGHSH and LQKENI. This CDR3 spans 16 amino acids. The CDR3 region is CASSPFTAPADSPLHF. In DNA, the CDR3 is TGTGCCAGCTCGCCCTTTACAGCCCCGGCAGATTCACCCCTCCACTTT.

The chain combines TRBV2 with TRBJ1-2, with TRBD1 as a possible D gene (6 bases). There are 13 residues in the CDR3. V gave up 8 bases and J gave up 4 bases, with 14 bases separating them. Germline V gene data show CDR1 as SNHLY and CDR2 as FYNNEI. The CDR3 nucleotides read TGTGCCAGCGAGCGGGGGCCGGGCTATGGCTACACCTTC. It encodes CASERGPGYGYTF. Together with reference TRBV2 and TRBJ1-2, the CDR3 gives the full variable domain: EPEVTQTPSHQVTQMGQEVILRCVPISNHLYFYWYRQILGQKVEFLVSFYNNEISEKSEIFDDQFSVERPDGSNFTLKIRSTKLEDSAMYFCASERGPGYGYTFGSGTRLTVV.

V usage is TRBV7-2 and J usage is TRBJ1-5; 8 bases map to TRBD1. The CDR3 length is 15 residues. The J segment lost 7 bases and the V segment lost 5 bases, leaving 10 bases of the junction unmatched. CDR1 is SGHTA, CDR2 FQGNSA, per germline. The CDR3 is CASSPWAGGDQPQHF. The CDR3, as DNA: TGTGCCAGCAGCCCCTGGGCAGGGGGCGACCAGCCCCAGCATTTT. Drawing the rest from reference TRBV7-2 and TRBJ1-5, the complete variable domain is GAGVSQSPSNKVTEKGKDVELRCDPISGHTALYWYRQSLGQGLEFLIYFQGNSAPDKSGLPSDRFSAERTGGSVSTLTIQRTQQEDSAVYLCASSPWAGGDQPQHFGDGTRLSIL.

This CDR3 reads CASSQGIEGYGYTF. The CDR3, as DNA: TGCGCCAGCAGCCAAGGTATAGAGGGCTATGGCTACACCTTC. The J gene is TRBJ1-2, the V gene TRBV4-3; D unresolved. The germline CDR1 and CDR2 sequences are LGHNA and YSLEER. The CDR3 length is 14 residues. The V end was cut by 1 base, the J end by 4 bases, with 10 bases between.

In its sample, this clone was seen a few times. The rearrangement uses TRBV23-1 and TRBJ2-5; D is possibly TRBD2 (5 bases). TRBV23-1 is designated an ORF whose function remains uncertain. The V and J ends lost 4 bases and 0 bases respectively, with 12 bases between them. The length of the CDR3 is 15 residues. The CDR3 is CASSLRPADQETQYF. CDR3 coding DNA: TGCGCCAGCAGTCTCCGTCCAGCGGACCAAGAGACCCAGTACTTC.

The V gene is TRBV10-3, the J gene TRBJ2-7; 8 bases are a match to TRBD1. The CDR3 length is 14 residues. CDR1 ENHRY and CDR2 SYGVKD come from the germline V gene. J was trimmed by 2 bases and V by 6 bases; bases with no gene match: 6. CDR3: CAIRPTGDPYEQYF. The CDR3 bases are TGTGCCATCAGACCGACAGGGGATCCCTACGAGCAGTACTTC.

The chain carries TRBV5-1 and TRBJ1-2; D is undetermined. The germline V and J ends were trimmed by 0 bases and 5 bases, with 11 bases remaining between them. The CDR3 sequence is 14 residues long. Germline CDR1 reads SGHRS; CDR2 reads YFSETQ. This CDR3 is CASSLESGRYGYTF. CDR3 DNA sequence: TGCGCCAGCAGCTTGGAATCGGGGAGGTATGGCTACACCTTC.

The chain joins TRBV5-1 to TRBJ2-5, with 8 bases identical to TRBD1. Germline lookup yields CDR1 SGHRS and CDR2 YFSETQ. This CDR3 spans 14 amino acids. The V gene end was trimmed by 7 bases and the J gene end by 5 bases; junction bases not matched to a gene: 10. The CDR3 DNA follows: TGCGCCAGCCGGGGGCAGGGGGCCGGGGAGACCCAGTACTTC. This translates into CASRGQGAGETQYF.

The chain recombines TRBV18 with TRBJ2-7; D is possibly TRBD1 (6 bases). V was clipped by 3 bases and J by 1 base, with 13 bases between them. CDR3 length: 15 amino acids. From germline, CDR1 is KGHSH and CDR2 LQKENI. The CDR3 sequence: CASSPIRDNSYEQYF. The CDR3 nucleotides are TGTGCCAGCTCACCTATTCGGGACAATTCCTACGAGCAGTACTTC.

CDR3 region: CASSATGLARYEQYF. The CDR3, as DNA: TGTGCCAGCAGCGCAACCGGACTAGCGCGGTACGAGCAGTACTTC. This chain joins TRBV7-2 and TRBJ2-7, with 9 bases matching TRBD2. The ends lost 5 bases at V and 4 bases at J; junction bases unmatched: 9. CDR3 length equals 15 residues. CDR1 and CDR2 from the germline V gene are SGHTA and FQGNSA.

This clone was detected a few times. CDR3 DNA sequence: TGCGCCAGCAGCTTGGGAAGGTTGGGCGAAGAAAAACTGTTTTTT. Protein: CASSLGRLGEEKLFF. The V call is TRBV5-1, the J call TRBJ1-4; D call uncertain. The germline CDR1 and CDR2 sequences are SGHRS and YFSETQ. The CDR3 runs 15 residues. Trimming left V 0 bases short and J 8 bases short, with 14 bases between.

This chain joins TRBV4-2 and TRBJ1-6; TRBD1 agrees at 7 bases. This CDR3 contains 16 residues. Germline loops: CDR1 LGHNA, CDR2 YNFKEQ. J lost 8 bases, V lost 1 base, and 8 bases had no gene match. CDR3 sequence: CASSQVPQGEYSPLHF. CDR3 bases: TGTGCCAGCAGCCAAGTTCCGCAGGGGGAATATTCACCCCTCCACTTT.

This chain uses TRBV7-3 with TRBJ2-1, with D hard to call. The germline gives CDR1 SGHTA, CDR2 FQGTGA. The V gene lost 5 bases and the J gene lost 5 bases, with 10 bases spanning the gap. CDR3 length: 13 amino acids. The CDR3 region has the DNA TGTGCCAGCAGCCTTGCGTTACACAATGAGCAGTTCTTC. It yields the protein CASSLALHNEQFF.

This chain joins TRBV27 and TRBJ2-7; 10 bases align to TRBD1. CDR1 is MNHEY, CDR2 SMNVEV, per germline (reference sequence). V was pared by 5 bases and J by 3 bases, with 7 bases of the junction left unmatched. The CDR3 runs to 15 residues. The CDR3, as DNA: TGTGCCAGCAGTAGGGGACAGGGGAAGATCTACGAGCAGTACTTC. It yields the protein CASSRGQGKIYEQYF.

This clone was detected only once. The V gene is TRBV11-2, the J gene TRBJ2-2; perhaps TRBD2 as D (5 bases). Germline V CDR1 and CDR2: SGHAT, FQNNGV. The V gene lost 1 base and the J gene lost 4 bases, with 10 bases spanning the gap. The CDR3 extends over 15 amino acids. CDR3 coding DNA: TGTGCCAGCAGCTTAGCCGGGAAACTCACCGGGGAGCTGTTTTTT. Translated, it gives CASSLAGKLTGELFF.

This chain's CDR3 is CASTRGGRAGQPQHF. As DNA, the CDR3 is TGTGCCAGCACGCGGGGGGGGAGAGCGGGACAGCCCCAGCATTTT. The chain couples TRBV6-5 to TRBJ1-5; TRBD1 might be the D (5 bases). The CDR3 is 15 residues long. V was cut by 7 bases and J by 7 bases, with 20 bases left in between. The germline V gene encodes CDR1 MNHEY and CDR2 SVGAGI.

The chain uses TRBV6-1 and TRBJ2-7; D unclear. This CDR3 is 13 amino acids long. With 3 bases removed from V and 2 bases from J, the gap between germline ends came to 8 bases. Per germline, CDR1 MNHNS and CDR2 SASEGT. CDR3 in amino acids: CASSDYNTYEQYF. Here the CDR3 DNA reads TGTGCCAGCAGTGATTACAACACCTACGAGCAGTACTTC.

This chain connects TRBV11-2 to TRBJ1-6, with D uncertain. V lost 5 bases and J lost 0, with 17 bases in between. Looked up from germline, CDR1 is SGHAT and CDR2 is FQNNGV. CDR3 length equals 18 residues. CDR3 bases: TGTGCCAGCAGCCCAGGAGGGTATCTCTCCTCCTATAATTCACCCCTCCACTTT. As protein: CASSPGGYLSSYNSPLHF.